This T cell receptor (beta chain) was recovered during a study of patients and donors after allogeneic stem cell transplantation. Looked up from germline, CDR1 is DFQATT and CDR2 is SNEGSKA (reference sequence). This CDR3 has 14 amino acids. J lost 0 bases, V lost 4 bases, and 5 bases had no gene match. Using its own MiXCR run on the RT-PCR reads, TCRdb lists one record per CDR3 protein. The table includes about a million distinct CDR3 sequences, roughly 17% detected once. Input material: blood, either unsorted or a sorted T cell fraction (not recorded which). The sequence came from a human donor who was either an allogeneic HSCT recipient or a stem cell or donor lymphocyte infusion donor (not recorded which). It is not recorded whose cells these are; they may come from a transplant donor. This sequence joins TRBV20-1 and TRBJ2-7; 8 nucleotides match TRBD2. CDR3 in DNA: TGCAGTGCTACCAGCGGGAGTGGCTCCTACGAGCAGTACTTC. It is translated as CSATSGSGSYEQYF.